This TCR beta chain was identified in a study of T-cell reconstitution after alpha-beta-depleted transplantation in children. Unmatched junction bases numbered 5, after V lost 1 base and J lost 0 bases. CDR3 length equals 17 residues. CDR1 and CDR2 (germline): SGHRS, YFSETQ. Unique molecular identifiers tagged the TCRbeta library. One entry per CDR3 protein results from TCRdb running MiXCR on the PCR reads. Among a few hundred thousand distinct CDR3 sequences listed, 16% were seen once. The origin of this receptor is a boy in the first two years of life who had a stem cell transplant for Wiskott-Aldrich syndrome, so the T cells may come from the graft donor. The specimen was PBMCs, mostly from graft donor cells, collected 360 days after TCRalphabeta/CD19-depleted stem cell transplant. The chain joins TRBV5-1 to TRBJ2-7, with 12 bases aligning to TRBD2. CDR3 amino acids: CASSLTLAGGHSYEQYF. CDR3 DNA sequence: TGCGCCAGCAGCTTGACGCTAGCGGGAGGGCACTCCTACGAGCAGTACTTC.